The T cell receptor beta chain described here comes from a study of siplizumab effects on memory and regulatory T cells. Only in-frame clones appear in the TCRdb table, and some are missing; sequencing was by immunoSEQ multiplex PCR. The sample contains roughly 120,000 clones, roughly 94% of which appear only once. J gave up 3 bases and V 3 bases, and 7 bases lay outside the gene matches. Germline V lookup: CDR1 SGHTA, CDR2 FQGNSA. This CDR3 spans 16 amino acids. This clonotype originated in a human donor in good health. V usage is TRBV7-2 and J usage is TRBJ2-7; 11 positions agree with TRBD2. The sample taken for sequencing was non-Treg CD4+ T cells sorted from blood. The CDR3 loop is CASSLTSGAQYYEQYF. CDR3 nucleotides: TGTGCCAGCAGCTTGACTAGCGGGGCCCAGTACTACGAGCAGTACTTC. The whole variable domain, filled in from reference TRBV7-2 and TRBJ2-7, reads GAGVSQSPSNKVTEKGKDVELRCDPISGHTALYWYRQSLGQGLEFLIYFQGNSAPDKSGLPSDRFSAERTGGSVSTLTIQRTQQEDSAVYLCASSLTSGAQYYEQYFGPGTRLTVT.